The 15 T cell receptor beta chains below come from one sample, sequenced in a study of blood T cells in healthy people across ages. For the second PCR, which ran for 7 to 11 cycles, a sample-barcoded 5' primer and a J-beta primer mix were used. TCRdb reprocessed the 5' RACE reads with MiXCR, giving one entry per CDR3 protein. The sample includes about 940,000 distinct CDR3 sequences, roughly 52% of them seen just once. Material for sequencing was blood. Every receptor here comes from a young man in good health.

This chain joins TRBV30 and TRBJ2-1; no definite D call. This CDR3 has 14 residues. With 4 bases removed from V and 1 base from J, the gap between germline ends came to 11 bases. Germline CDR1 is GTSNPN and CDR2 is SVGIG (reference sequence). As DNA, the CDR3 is TGTGCCTGGAATTCGGCCATATCCTACAATGAGCAGTTCTTC. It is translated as CAWNSAISYNEQFF.

The CDR3 sequence: CSVGRARGNQPQHF. CDR3 nucleotides: TGCAGCGTTGGCCGAGCTCGGGGAAATCAGCCCCAGCATTTT. The chain uses TRBV29-1 and TRBJ1-5; no clear D gene. The germline V and J ends were trimmed by 4 bases and 4 bases, with 14 bases remaining between them. This CDR3 has 14 residues. CDR1 SQVTM and CDR2 ANQGSEA come from the germline V gene.

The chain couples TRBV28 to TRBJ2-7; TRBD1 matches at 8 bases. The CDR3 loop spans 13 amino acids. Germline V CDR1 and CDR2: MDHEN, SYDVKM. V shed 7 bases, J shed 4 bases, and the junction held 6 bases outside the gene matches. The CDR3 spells CASTPRGPYEQYF. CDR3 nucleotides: TGTGCCAGCACGCCCAGGGGGCCATACGAGCAGTACTTC.

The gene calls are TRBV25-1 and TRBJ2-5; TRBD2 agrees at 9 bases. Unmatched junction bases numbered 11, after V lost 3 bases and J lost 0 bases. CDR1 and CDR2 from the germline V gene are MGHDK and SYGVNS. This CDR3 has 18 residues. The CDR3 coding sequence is TGTGCCAGCAGTGATGGGCTAGCGGGGAGCTGGTACCAAGAGACCCAGTACTTC. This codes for CASSDGLAGSWYQETQYF.

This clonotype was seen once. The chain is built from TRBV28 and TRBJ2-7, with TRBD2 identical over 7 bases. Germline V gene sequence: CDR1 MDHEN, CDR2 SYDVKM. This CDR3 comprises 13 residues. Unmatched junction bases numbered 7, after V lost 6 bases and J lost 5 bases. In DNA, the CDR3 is TGTGCCAGCAGAGCGGGGTCAGGGAACGAGCAGTACTTC. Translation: CASRAGSGNEQYF.

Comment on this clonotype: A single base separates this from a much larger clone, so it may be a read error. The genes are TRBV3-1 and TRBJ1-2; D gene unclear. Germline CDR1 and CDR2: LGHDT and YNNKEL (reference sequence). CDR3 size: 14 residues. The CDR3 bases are TGTGCCAGCATCCAAGATGCGGCTGATTATGGCTACACCTTC. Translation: CASIQDAADYGYTF.

The CDR3 spells CASSYSTGGEQFF. As DNA, the CDR3 is TGTGCCAGCAGTTACTCGACAGGGGGTGAGCAGTTCTTC. The genes are TRBV6-5 and TRBJ2-1; 9 positions match TRBD1. V gave up 0 bases and J gave up 9 bases; unmatched junction bases: 0. This CDR3 is 13 amino acids long. CDR1 and CDR2 (germline): MNHEY, SVGAGI.

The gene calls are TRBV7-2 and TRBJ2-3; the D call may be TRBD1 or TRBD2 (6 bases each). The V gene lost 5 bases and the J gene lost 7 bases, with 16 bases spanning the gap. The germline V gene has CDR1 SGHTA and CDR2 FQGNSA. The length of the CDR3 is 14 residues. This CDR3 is CASSGGTRPNTQYF. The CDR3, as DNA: TGTGCCAGCAGCGGAGGGACACGGCCAAATACGCAGTATTTT.

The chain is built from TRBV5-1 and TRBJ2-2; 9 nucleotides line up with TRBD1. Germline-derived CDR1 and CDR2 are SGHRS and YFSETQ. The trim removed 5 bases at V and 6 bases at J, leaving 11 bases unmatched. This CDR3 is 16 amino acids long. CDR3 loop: CASSQGQGSGAGELFF. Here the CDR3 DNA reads TGCGCCAGCAGTCAGGGACAGGGATCCGGAGCCGGGGAGCTGTTTTTT.

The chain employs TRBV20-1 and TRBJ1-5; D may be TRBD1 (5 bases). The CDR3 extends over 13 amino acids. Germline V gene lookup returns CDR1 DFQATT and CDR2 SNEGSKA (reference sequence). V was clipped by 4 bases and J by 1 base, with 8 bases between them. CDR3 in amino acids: CSATQGSNQPQHF. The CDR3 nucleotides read TGCAGTGCTACGCAGGGAAGCAATCAGCCCCAGCATTTT.

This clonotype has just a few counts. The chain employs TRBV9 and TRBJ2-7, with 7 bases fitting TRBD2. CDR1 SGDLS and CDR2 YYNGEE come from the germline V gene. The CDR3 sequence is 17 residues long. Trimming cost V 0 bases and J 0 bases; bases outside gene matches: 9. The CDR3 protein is CASSVGPTSQGSYEQYF. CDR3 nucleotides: TGTGCCAGCAGCGTAGGACCGACTAGCCAAGGCTCCTACGAGCAGTACTTC.

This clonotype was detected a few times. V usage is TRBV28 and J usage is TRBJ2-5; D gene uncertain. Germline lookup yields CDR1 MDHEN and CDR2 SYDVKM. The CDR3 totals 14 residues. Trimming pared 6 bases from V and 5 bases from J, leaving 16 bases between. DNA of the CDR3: TGTGCCAGCAGCCCTCTCCGGAACGGGGAGACCCAGTACTTC. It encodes CASSPLRNGETQYF.

CDR3 in amino acids: CSARGGGAMQPQHF. The DNA of the CDR3 is TGCAGTGCTAGGGGGGGGGGCGCGATGCAGCCCCAGCATTTT. The V and J genes are TRBV20-1 and TRBJ1-5; D perhaps matches TRBD1 (6 bases). Germline V gene lookup returns CDR1 DFQATT and CDR2 SNEGSKA (reference sequence). The CDR3 totals 14 residues. Trimming shortened V by 3 bases and J by 7 bases, and 16 bases separated the two germline ends.

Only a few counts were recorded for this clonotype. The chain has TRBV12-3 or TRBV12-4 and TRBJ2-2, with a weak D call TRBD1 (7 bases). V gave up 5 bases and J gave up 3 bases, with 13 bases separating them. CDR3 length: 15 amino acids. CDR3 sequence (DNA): TGTGCCAGCAGTCCCCCAGGGGGGTACACCGGGGAGCTGTTTTTT. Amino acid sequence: CASSPPGGYTGELFF.

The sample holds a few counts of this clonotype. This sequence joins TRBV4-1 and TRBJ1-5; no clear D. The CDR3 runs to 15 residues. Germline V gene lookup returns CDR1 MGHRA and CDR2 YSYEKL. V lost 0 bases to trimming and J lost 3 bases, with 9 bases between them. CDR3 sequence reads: CASSQDRGPNQPQHF. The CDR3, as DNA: TGCGCCAGCAGCCAAGACCGGGGTCCCAATCAGCCCCAGCATTTT.